This TCR beta chain was captured in a study of human T cells and chemical hapten exposure. Each CDR3 protein gets one entry after TCRdb re-called the RACE reads with MiXCR. In the table there are roughly 380,000 distinct CDR3 sequences, about 6% of which are singletons. This clonotype was picked up a small number of times. Between the trimmed V and J ends, which lost 7 bases and 0 bases, there was a span of 16 bases. The V gene's germline CDR1 is SNHLY and CDR2 FYNNEI. The CDR3 loop spans 16 amino acids. The time point was: patch test 2, 6 weeks after DPC sensitization. Documented treatment: therapeutic diphenylcyclopropenone sensitization with weekly scalp DPC.

The origin of this receptor is a woman aged 18-35 years with alopecia areata. Some clones in this sample may be carry-over from other donors' samples. The rearrangement uses TRBV2 and TRBJ2-1, with D possibly matching TRBD1 (5 bases). Specimen: whole blood, collected in connection with sensitization to the hapten diphenylcyclopropenone (DPC). CDR3 DNA sequence: TGTGCCAGCAAGGCAGGACAATCAAGCTCCTACAATGAGCAGTTCTTC. This translates into CASKAGQSSSYNEQFF.